The 2 T cell receptor beta chains below all came from one sample that was sequenced in a study of blood T cell repertoires in COVID-19. Method: immunoSEQ multiplex PCR; TCRdb's copy keeps in-frame clones and lacks some. The sample gives hundreds of thousands of clones, about 82% of which show up once; approximately 6% is in the top ten. Sequenced input: peripheral blood. The receptors here all came from a woman older than 75 with COVID-19, enrolled during active disease.

The chain couples TRBV7-2 to TRBJ1-2, with TRBD1 matching 7 bases. V dropped 1 base and J dropped 4; count of bases not matched to a gene: 6. Looked up from germline, CDR1 is SGHTA and CDR2 is FQGNSA. The CDR3 sequence is 15 residues long. Here the CDR3 DNA reads TGTGCCAGCAGCTTAGATAAGGGGGCAGGCTATGGCTACACCTTC. This gives the protein CASSLDKGAGYGYTF.

On this clone: Other DNA variants within this sample encode the same CDR3. The chain carries TRBV5-1 and TRBJ2-5; maybe TRBD2 (6 bases). This CDR3 contains 14 residues. The ends were cut back, 0 bases at V and 0 bases at J, with 6 bases in the middle. CDR1 is SGHRS, CDR2 YFSETQ, per germline. The CDR3 DNA sequence: TGCGCCAGCAGCTTGGGCGGGAACCAAGAGACCCAGTACTTC. Amino acids: CASSLGGNQETQYF. Full variable domain (remainder filled in from reference TRBV5-1 and TRBJ2-5): KAGVTQTPRYLIKTRGQQVTLSCSPISGHRSVSWYQQTPGQGLQFLFEYFSETQRNKGNFPGRFSGRQFSNSRSEMNVSTLELGDSALYLCASSLGGNQETQYFGPGTRLLVL.